The source of this T cell receptor beta chain is a study of T cell repertoires in cytomegalovirus infection (dated by TCRdb to 2018 to 2020). In terms of the full investigation: Alongside well-studied HLA-B-restricted epitopes, the peptide stimulations were aimed at recently identified HLA-C-restricted CMV epitopes, whose presentation resists viral immunomodulation. Donor HLA type was relevant to the analysis, because carriage of CMV infection together with the matching HLA type was indicated by public TCR beta signatures. Study-wide findings and limitations: The ex vivo response was dominated by HLA-C-restricted CMV-specific TCR beta clonotypes, which also provided the single most frequent clonotype in two of eight donors. In both this cohort and an independent cohort of 352 donors, the cumulative frequency of public TCR beta family members distinguished carriers of CMV infection plus the relevant HLA type.

Interpreted using the paper, the treatment or condition label stands for: in vitro stimulation with specific CMV peptide epitopes to enrich CMV-specific T cells. Trimming removed 1 base from V and 1 base from J, leaving 12 bases between the germline ends. The CDR3 goes from the cysteine to the phenylalanine over 16 residues. CDR3 DNA is the only sequence kept; it has 48 bases, read in frame from the first base. Sequences SGHKS (CDR1) and YYEKEE (CDR2) are obtained from the germline V gene (reference sequence). Sequencing instrument: Illumina HiSeq 1500. TCRdb applied fastp at Q25 and MiXCR to the public reads, then kept only in-frame beta chains. When rows share a CDR3 protein, they turn into one entry using the most common DNA and genes. Here the sample has approximately 990,000 distinct CDR3 sequences; around 32% occur a single time. In total, the top ten clones hold roughly 12% of the sample. This clonotype came up a few times. The antigen it binds to is not known. Qualities for individual bases were not recorded, and no much larger clone is one base off.

The sequence came from a human donor in good health (CMV status not recorded). Some clones in this sample may be carry-over from other donors' samples. The starting material was cultured CD8+ T cells from PBMCs, obtained from culture after CMV antigen stimulation. This chain is built from TRBV5-5 and TRBJ1-5; the D segment could be TRBD1, given 6 matching bases. CDR3 sequence: CASSLRDTPSNQPQHF. The sequence in DNA is TGTGCCAGCAGCTTGCGGGACACCCCAAGCAATCAGCCCCAGCATTTT.